Following are 20 T cell receptor beta chains from one sample sequenced in a study of blood T cell repertoires in COVID-19. TCRdb's copy holds only in-frame clones and misses some; the assay was immunoSEQ multiplex PCR. The sample shows under 300,000 clones, about 80% of them seen only once. Specimen: peripheral blood. These receptor sequences come from a woman aged 50 to 60 who had recovered from COVID-19.

The CDR3 reads CASSLGQGSGWGYTF. DNA of the CDR3: TGCGCCAGCAGCCTAGGACAGGGGTCGGGATGGGGCTACACCTTC. The chain combines TRBV5-1 with TRBJ1-2; 9 bases agree with TRBD1. V trimming: 4 bases; J trimming: 8 bases; junction bases outside the gene matches: 12. CDR3 length: 15 amino acids. The germline V gene encodes CDR1 SGHRS and CDR2 YFSETQ.

This clone showed up just a few times. The chain links TRBV7-8 to TRBJ2-1; the match to TRBD2 covers 11 bases. The J segment lost 4 bases and the V segment lost 5 bases, leaving 4 bases of the junction unmatched. This CDR3 has 15 residues. Per germline, CDR1 SGHVS and CDR2 FQNEAQ. The CDR3 sequence is CASSPTSGGYNEQFF. CDR3 nucleotide sequence: TGTGCCAGCAGCCCTACTAGCGGGGGTTACAATGAGCAGTTCTTC.

The rearrangement links TRBV7-9 to TRBJ2-2; 11 bases map to TRBD2. Trimming removed 6 bases from V and 5 bases from J; junction bases left unmatched: 11. The CDR3 is 17 amino acids. CDR1 is SEHNR, CDR2 FQNEAQ, per germline (reference sequence). For the CDR3, the DNA is TGTGCCAGCAGACAAACTAGCGGGAGCCCGGGGACCGGGGAGCTGTTTTTT. As protein: CASRQTSGSPGTGELFF.

The rearrangement uses TRBV30 and TRBJ2-1; 7 positions match TRBD2. Germline CDR1 is GTSNPN and CDR2 is SVGIG (reference sequence). V dropped 8 bases and J dropped 4; count of bases not matched to a gene: 8. This CDR3 contains 13 residues. The CDR3 sequence: CAVELAQYNEQFF. CDR3 DNA: TGTGCCGTCGAACTAGCGCAATACAATGAGCAGTTCTTC.

This clone has just one count. Just one base apart from a much larger clone, this may be a read error. The same CDR3 can be traced to other DNA sequences in this sample. This chain uses TRBV7-2 with TRBJ2-3; 11 positions agree with TRBD2. There are 15 residues in the CDR3. V dropped 1 base and J dropped 3; count of bases not matched to a gene: 0. Germline V gene data show CDR1 as SGHTA and CDR2 as FQGNSA. The CDR3 DNA reads TGTGCCAGCAGCTTAGGACTAGCGGGGACAGATACGCAGTATTTT. The encoded protein is CASSLGLAGTDTQYF.

The chain couples TRBV5-1 to TRBJ2-2; 7 bases agree with TRBD1. The germline gives CDR1 SGHRS, CDR2 YFSETQ. This CDR3 comprises 15 residues. Trimming at V came to 5 bases and at J to 0 bases, leaving 4 bases not matched to a gene. The CDR3 sequence: CASSWDSPNTGELFF. For the CDR3, the DNA is TGCGCCAGCAGTTGGGACAGCCCGAACACCGGGGAGCTGTTTTTT.

The chain recombines TRBV4-1 with TRBJ2-7, with 7 bases fitting TRBD1. This CDR3 is 18 amino acids long. Germline values: CDR1 MGHRA, CDR2 YSYEKL. With V trimmed by 1 base and J by 1 base, 13 bases remained unmatched. The CDR3 spells CASSQATGTAIASYEQYF. For the CDR3, the DNA is TGCGCCAGCAGCCAAGCTACCGGGACAGCGATTGCTTCCTACGAGCAGTACTTC.

The chain couples TRBV7-6 to TRBJ1-1; perhaps TRBD1 as D (6 bases). The V gene's germline CDR1 is SGHVS and CDR2 FNYEAQ. With 4 bases removed from V and 9 bases from J, the gap between germline ends came to 15 bases. CDR3 size: 13 residues. CDR3 loop: CASSSVIGQKAFF. DNA for the CDR3: TGTGCCAGCAGCTCTGTAATCGGACAGAAAGCTTTCTTT.

Of note for this clone: In the same sample, other DNA sequences code for this CDR3. The genes are TRBV5-6 and TRBJ2-2; perhaps TRBD1 as D (6 bases). The V gene's germline CDR1 is SGHDT and CDR2 YYEEEE. The CDR3 contains 14 residues. The V and J ends lost 0 bases and 7 bases respectively, with 10 bases between them. CDR3 protein: CASSLGQGIGELFF. CDR3 DNA sequence: TGTGCCAGCAGCTTGGGGCAGGGGATCGGGGAGCTGTTTTTT. Combining the CDR3 with reference TRBV5-6 and TRBJ2-2 gives the whole variable domain DAGVTQSPTHLIKTRGQQVTLRCSPKSGHDTVSWYQQALGQGPQFIFQYYEEEERQRGNFPDRFSGHQFPNYSSELNVNALLLGDSALYLCASSLGQGIGELFFGEGSRLTVL.

This sequence joins TRBV6-4 and TRBJ2-5; 8 bases align to TRBD2. V shed 6 bases, J shed 5 bases, and the junction held 2 bases outside the gene matches. The CDR3 is 12 amino acids. The V gene's germline CDR1 is MRHNA and CDR2 SNTAGT. CDR3 loop: CASSRGGETQYF. The CDR3, as DNA: TGTGCCAGCAGCCGGGGGGGGGAGACCCAGTACTTC.

This clone was seen just once. This chain links TRBV6-2 or TRBV6-3 with TRBJ2-2; 11 bases are shared with TRBD1. J gave up 5 bases and V 6 bases, and 5 bases lay outside the gene matches. Germline V gene sequence: CDR1 MNHEY, CDR2 SVGEGT. The CDR3 consists of 15 residues. The CDR3 sequence: CASSGQGARTGELFF. The CDR3 coding sequence is TGTGCCAGCAGCGGACAGGGGGCGCGGACCGGGGAGCTGTTTTTT.

CDR3 sequence (DNA): TGCGCCAGCAGATCAACACCCGGGACAGGGTTCAACGAGCAGTACTTC. Its translation: CASRSTPGTGFNEQYF. The V and J genes are TRBV5-1 and TRBJ2-7; the match to TRBD1 covers 9 bases. With V trimmed by 5 bases and J by 5 bases, 14 bases remained unmatched. This CDR3 has 16 amino acids. CDR1 SGHRS and CDR2 YFSETQ come from the germline V gene.

V is TRBV7-9 and J is TRBJ2-3; 14 bases line up with TRBD2. Germline CDR1 reads SEHNR; CDR2 reads FQNEAQ (reference sequence). This CDR3 comprises 16 residues. V was pared by 5 bases and J by 5 bases, with 6 bases of the junction left unmatched. The CDR3 loop reads CASSTGTSGRVDTQYF. The CDR3 DNA reads TGTGCCAGCAGCACCGGGACTAGCGGGAGAGTAGATACGCAGTATTTT.

This chain uses TRBV27 with TRBJ1-2; the D gene is possibly TRBD1 (5 bases). CDR1 is MNHEY and CDR2 is SMNVEV in the germline V gene (reference sequence). V was trimmed by 0 bases and J by 0 bases, leaving 8 bases between them. The length of the CDR3 is 15 residues. The CDR3 nucleotides are TGTGCCAGCAGTTTATCGACAGAAACTAACTATGGCTACACCTTC. Its translation is CASSLSTETNYGYTF.

This chain uses TRBV7-9 with TRBJ2-2; TRBD2 matches at 8 bases. V shed 3 bases, J shed 0 bases, and the junction held 3 bases outside the gene matches. CDR1 is SEHNR and CDR2 is FQNEAQ in the germline V gene (reference sequence). The CDR3 runs to 16 residues. As DNA, the CDR3 is TGTGCCAGCAGCTTCAGCGGGGGCGCGAACACCGGGGAGCTGTTTTTT. Protein sequence: CASSFSGGANTGELFF.

This chain joins TRBV28 and TRBJ1-1; 7 bases map to TRBD1. Trimming removed 3 bases from V and 1 base from J; junction bases left unmatched: 5. Germline V CDR1 and CDR2: MDHEN, SYDVKM. The CDR3 is made up of 15 amino acids. CDR3 amino acids: CASSFWGTENTEAFF. The CDR3 region has the DNA TGTGCCAGCAGTTTCTGGGGGACAGAGAACACTGAAGCTTTCTTT.

The chain couples TRBV10-2 to TRBJ2-2; 10 bases are shared with TRBD2. Trimming took 7 bases from V and 5 from J; bases not matched to a gene: 10. In germline, CDR1 is WSHSY, CDR2 SAAADI. This CDR3 region has 16 residues. DNA for the CDR3: TGCGCCAGCACCCTAGCGGGAGCAGCGGGGACCGGGGAGCTGTTTTTT. Its translation is CASTLAGAAGTGELFF.

This chain uses TRBV6-2 or TRBV6-3 with TRBJ2-6; D unclear. Germline V CDR1 and CDR2: MNHEY, SVGEGT. The CDR3 runs to 16 residues. With 5 bases removed from V and 4 bases from J, the gap between germline ends came to 15 bases. The CDR3 nucleotides are TGTGCCAGCAGTGCGGCTACCGTATCGGGGGCCAACGTCCTGACTTTC. Its translation is CASSAATVSGANVLTF.

The rearrangement uses TRBV4-3 and TRBJ2-6, with a possible D match to TRBD2 (6 bases). The CDR3 is 19 residues long. Germline CDR1 LGHNA, CDR2 YSLEER. V was cut by 1 base and J by 0 bases, with 16 bases left in between. The CDR3 protein is CASSQAFVGGSSGANVLTF. The CDR3 nucleotides are TGCGCCAGCAGCCAAGCTTTTGTGGGGGGTAGCTCTGGGGCCAACGTCCTGACTTTC.

This CDR3 is CASSFASMNTEAFF. In nucleotides, the CDR3 is TGTGCCAGCAGTTTCGCATCTATGAACACTGAAGCTTTCTTT. V gene TRBV27 combines with J gene TRBJ1-1; D gene uncertain. Germline CDR1 MNHEY, CDR2 SMNVEV (reference sequence). CDR3 length: 14 residues. Trimming cost V 3 bases and J 0 bases, with 8 bases left between them.